The 26 T cell receptor beta chains listed next were all sequenced from one sample in a study of blood T cell repertoires in COVID-19 (dated by TCRdb to the early 2020s). Libraries were constructed by the immunoSEQ multiplex PCR assay. TCRdb provides this immuneACCESS table in a form limited to in-frame rearrangements. Some clones are lacking; in checked studies, under half of them reflect an unresolved V gene, and why the rest are absent is not known. The sample table holds about 240,000 clones, of which 70% to 85% were seen once. 9.6% of the sample goes to the ten largest clones. Sequencing input: peripheral blood. These TCRs come from a woman aged 80 or older with acute or convalescent COVID-19.

This chain links TRBV20-1 with TRBJ1-1; D is unclear. V lost 3 bases and J 10 bases, leaving 9 bases between the germline ends. This CDR3 spans 10 amino acids. Per the germline V gene, CDR1 is DFQATT and CDR2 is SNEGSKA (reference sequence). CDR3 residues: CSASGSGAFF. The CDR3, as DNA: TGCAGTGCTAGTGGCAGCGGAGCTTTCTTT.

The chain employs TRBV5-1 and TRBJ2-3; 8 bases align to TRBD2. The germline V gene encodes CDR1 SGHRS and CDR2 YFSETQ. J lost 2 bases, V lost 3 bases, and 8 bases had no gene match. The CDR3 covers 16 residues. CDR3 in amino acids: CASSSERGPNTDTQYF. The DNA for the CDR3 is TGCGCCAGCAGCTCGGAGCGGGGGCCCAACACAGATACGCAGTATTTT.

V and J are TRBV19 and TRBJ2-1, with D possibly matching TRBD1 (6 bases). Deletions cut 5 bases from V and 3 bases from J, with 14 bases between. Germline V gene sequence: CDR1 LNHDA, CDR2 SQIVND (reference sequence). The CDR3 spans 15 residues. CDR3 amino acids: CASSPLRGGYNEQFF. The CDR3 region has the DNA TGTGCCAGTAGTCCCTTACGAGGGGGCTACAATGAGCAGTTCTTC.

The V gene is TRBV6-6, the J gene TRBJ2-6; D may match TRBD1 or TRBD2 (7 bases each). Germline CDR1 MNHNY, CDR2 SVGAGI (reference sequence). This CDR3 spans 16 amino acids. V lost 5 bases and J 2 bases, leaving 13 bases between the germline ends. The CDR3: CASSRQGGTGANVLTF. CDR3 bases: TGTGCCAGCAGTCGACAGGGAGGGACTGGGGCCAACGTCCTGACTTTC.

The chain employs TRBV9 and TRBJ2-1; D may be TRBD1 (5 bases). The length of the CDR3 is 16 residues. Trimming took 2 bases from V and 0 from J, leaving 12 bases between them. Per germline, CDR1 SGDLS and CDR2 YYNGEE. CDR3 loop: CASSVAGHNSYNEQFF. The CDR3 bases are TGTGCCAGCAGCGTGGCAGGACACAACTCCTACAATGAGCAGTTCTTC.

The chain combines TRBV3-1 (or the pseudogene TRBV3-2) with TRBJ2-1, with 11 bases lining up with TRBD2. Germline V gene data show CDR1 as LGHDT and CDR2 as YNNKEL (reference sequence). The V segment lost 2 bases and the J segment 2 bases; nucleotides outside the gene matches: 2. The CDR3 length is 16 residues. CDR3 nucleotide sequence: TGTGCCAGCAGCCAAATTAGCGGGGGGGCCTACAATGAGCAGTTCTTC. This codes for CASSQISGGAYNEQFF.

The CDR3 DNA sequence: TGTGCCAGTAGTCCTCGACAGGGGAAAGATCAGCCCCAGCATTTT. Protein: CASSPRQGKDQPQHF. The chain recombines TRBV19 with TRBJ1-5, with 8 bases fitting TRBD1. The CDR3 totals 15 residues. V was pared by 5 bases and J by 5 bases, with 8 bases of the junction left unmatched. Looked up from germline, CDR1 is LNHDA and CDR2 is SQIVND (reference sequence).

The chain joins TRBV10-3 to TRBJ2-1, with 14 bases that match TRBD2. The CDR3 is made up of 15 amino acids. V shed 6 bases and J 8 bases; nucleotides not matched to a gene: 6. Germline V CDR1 and CDR2: ENHRY, SYGVKD. DNA of the CDR3: TGTGCCATCAGGGGACTAGCGGGGGACAGGGATGAGCAGTTCTTC. Encoded protein: CAIRGLAGDRDEQFF.

The chain is built from TRBV9 and TRBJ1-1, with D uncertain. This CDR3 contains 14 residues. Deletions cut 0 bases from V and 7 bases from J, with 13 bases between. Per germline, CDR1 SGDLS and CDR2 YYNGEE. CDR3 nucleotides: TGTGCCAGCAGCGTAGTAGAGGGAGGTGTTGAAGCTTTCTTT. This encodes CASSVVEGGVEAFF.

V usage is TRBV28 and J usage is TRBJ1-1; 9 nucleotides line up with TRBD1. Germline V gene lookup returns CDR1 MDHEN and CDR2 SYDVKM. After removal of 4 bases from V and 3 bases from J, the junction contained 3 bases not matched to a gene. The CDR3 loop spans 14 amino acids. The DNA of the CDR3 is TGTGCCAGCAGTTGGGGACAGGGATACACTGAAGCTTTCTTT. It encodes CASSWGQGYTEAFF.

The chain links TRBV14 to TRBJ1-2; D is undetermined. From germline, CDR1 is SGHDN and CDR2 FVKESK. The CDR3 is made up of 15 amino acids. V shed 4 bases and J shed 0 bases, with 12 bases lying between them. The CDR3 region is CASSPRIHANYGYTF. The CDR3, as DNA: TGTGCCAGCAGCCCCAGAATTCATGCTAACTATGGCTACACCTTC.

The chain joins TRBV7-2 to TRBJ2-5; D unresolved. V lost 1 base and J lost 6, with 6 bases in between. Germline CDR1 and CDR2: SGHTA and FQGNSA. This CDR3 has 12 residues. DNA of the CDR3: TGTGCCAGCAGCTTAGACAGCCAGACCCAGTACTTC. Translated: CASSLDSQTQYF.

This sequence joins TRBV2 and TRBJ2-1; 10 bases fit TRBD2. The V and J ends lost 3 bases and 9 bases, in that order; junction bases with no gene match: 8. The CDR3 has 15 residues. The germline V gene encodes CDR1 SNHLY and CDR2 FYNNEI. In DNA form, the CDR3 reads TGTGCCAGCAGTGAGACGCTAGCGGGGGACACTGAGCAGTTCTTC. Amino acid sequence: CASSETLAGDTEQFF.

The chain joins TRBV2 to TRBJ2-7; 9 nucleotides match TRBD1. CDR1 is SNHLY, CDR2 FYNNEI, per germline. V shed 7 bases and J 2 bases; nucleotides not matched to a gene: 3. The CDR3 loop spans 13 amino acids. The CDR3 region has the DNA TGTGCCAGCAAGACAGGGGGTGCCTACGAGCAGTACTTC. This gives the protein CASKTGGAYEQYF.

This rearrangement joins TRBV2 to TRBJ1-6; the D is unclear. Trimming removed 5 bases from V and 0 bases from J, with 8 bases in between. Germline loops: CDR1 SNHLY, CDR2 FYNNEI. There are 15 residues in the CDR3. The CDR3 DNA follows: TGTGCCAGCAGTTACGACAACTCCTATAATTCACCCCTCCACTTT. This codes for CASSYDNSYNSPLHF.

This chain links TRBV5-1 with TRBJ1-6, with unresolved D. CDR1 and CDR2 from the germline V gene are SGHRS and YFSETQ. V was cut by 4 bases and J by 9 bases, with 14 bases left in between. This CDR3 contains 14 residues. The CDR3 coding sequence is TGCGCCAGCAGCGTAACCTCCGGAGGTTCACCCCTCCACTTT. It is translated as CASSVTSGGSPLHF.

Points on this clone: Other nucleotide sequences in the sample specify the same CDR3. The V gene is TRBV18, the J gene TRBJ1-6; the D gene is possibly TRBD1 (5 bases). The CDR3 consists of 14 residues. Germline-derived CDR1 and CDR2 are KGHSH and LQKENI. The V end was cut by 3 bases, the J end by 6 bases, with 9 bases between. The CDR3 sequence is CASSPAGTNSPLHF. DNA of the CDR3: TGTGCCAGCTCACCGGCGGGGACTAATTCACCCCTCCACTTT.

The chain recombines TRBV9 with TRBJ2-2; the D gene is possibly TRBD1 (6 bases). The CDR3 runs to 17 residues. Trimming took 4 bases from V and 4 from J, leaving 20 bases between them. CDR1 and CDR2 (germline): SGDLS, YYNGEE. CDR3 loop: CASSIGWGQGATGELFF. In DNA, the CDR3 is TGTGCCAGCAGCATTGGGTGGGGGCAGGGCGCCACCGGGGAGCTGTTTTTT.

The chain recombines TRBV11-1 with TRBJ2-7; D not certain. This CDR3 comprises 11 residues. Trimming pared 3 bases from V and 5 bases from J, leaving 5 bases between. Germline V gene lookup returns CDR1 SGHAT and CDR2 FQDESV (reference sequence). The CDR3 DNA reads TGTGCCAGCAGCTTTGTCGACGAGCAGTACTTC. This translates into CASSFVDEQYF.

The V and J genes are TRBV10-1 and TRBJ1-5; D perhaps matches TRBD1 (6 bases). V was shortened by 4 bases and J by 7 bases, with 14 bases between the two germline ends. This CDR3 has 14 amino acids. Germline values: CDR1 WNHNN, CDR2 SYGVQD (reference sequence). In nucleotides, the CDR3 is TGCGCCAGCAGTGCTGGACAGATAGGGCAGCCCCAGCATTTT. It specifies CASSAGQIGQPQHF.

The chain uses TRBV5-1 and TRBJ2-5; 13 bases line up with TRBD2. V lost 2 bases to trimming and J lost 13 bases; unmatched junction nucleotides: 8. Germline CDR1 and CDR2: SGHRS and YFSETQ. CDR3 size: 14 residues. The CDR3 bases are TGCGCCAGCAGCTTTGGACTAGCGGGGGCCCCGAGGTACTTC. Encoded protein: CASSFGLAGAPRYF.

This clone was counted a single time. V gene TRBV6-5 combines with J gene TRBJ1-2; 7 bases are shared with TRBD1. V lost 5 bases, J lost 8 bases, and 14 bases stayed unmatched. Germline V gene sequence: CDR1 MNHEY, CDR2 SVGAGI. This CDR3 spans 15 amino acids. The CDR3 loop reads CASSQLSRQGYGYTF. In DNA, the CDR3 is TGTGCCAGCAGTCAACTGAGTCGACAGGGATACGGCTACACCTTC.

V and J are TRBV9 and TRBJ2-1; D is ambiguous. Germline CDR1 and CDR2: SGDLS and YYNGEE. Trimming left V 4 bases short and J 5 bases short, with 13 bases between. The CDR3 totals 14 residues. This chain's CDR3 is CASSTETSNNEQFF. CDR3 bases: TGTGCCAGCAGCACCGAAACAAGTAACAATGAGCAGTTCTTC.

The chain's CDR3 is CASSFSGSNYGYTF. The DNA of the CDR3 is TGTGCCAGCAGTTTCTCGGGATCTAACTATGGCTACACCTTC. The chain is built from TRBV27 and TRBJ1-2; unclear D gene. This CDR3 comprises 14 residues. Germline CDR1 reads MNHEY; CDR2 reads SMNVEV (reference sequence). With 3 bases removed from V and 0 bases from J, the gap between germline ends came to 8 bases.

This chain joins TRBV30 and TRBJ2-2; 13 nucleotides line up with TRBD2. The germline V gene encodes CDR1 GTSNPN and CDR2 SVGIG (reference sequence). V lost 6 bases, J lost 3 bases, and 4 bases stayed unmatched. The CDR3 spans 15 residues. CDR3 residues: CACGLAGAHTGELFF. CDR3 nucleotide sequence: TGTGCCTGTGGACTAGCGGGGGCCCACACCGGGGAGCTGTTTTTT.

J is TRBJ1-2 and V is TRBV6-6; TRBD1 might be the D (5 bases). The CDR3 has 16 residues. CDR1 and CDR2 from the germline V gene are MNHNY and SVGAGI (reference sequence). V lost 0 bases and J lost 3, with 14 bases in between. The CDR3 DNA reads as TGTGCCAGCAGTTACTCGGGTACGGGGGTGGACTATGGCTACACCTTC. Amino acids: CASSYSGTGVDYGYTF.